The next 15 T cell receptor beta chains were all read from a single sample in a study of regulatory T cells in long-lasting Graves disease. Indicated time point: newly diagnosed GD, antithyroid drugs for less than 3 months. PBMC RNA served as the TCR library source. Arm-PCR of CDR3 regions and iRepertoire HTBI primers were the basis on which TCR beta libraries were built. MiXCR, applied by TCRdb to the multiplex PCR reads, yields one record per CDR3 protein. The sample contains 200,000 to 250,000 distinct CDR3 sequences, around 20% of which appear only once. The sequencing used peripheral blood mononuclear cells (PBMCs), collected at new diagnosis, from a patient treated with antithyroid drugs. Receptor source: a female donor with Graves disease.

This clonotype turned up a few times. This chain links TRBV4-1 with TRBJ2-7, with D possibly matching TRBD2 (5 bases). CDR1 and CDR2 (germline): MGHRA, YSYEKL. This CDR3 is built from 17 residues. V was cut by 1 base and J by 7 bases, with 23 bases left in between. Here the CDR3 DNA reads TGCGCCAGCAGCCAAGCGTCCGGGATAGGTTATAGGCGAGAGCAGTACTTC. The encoded protein is CASSQASGIGYRREQYF.

This clonotype was recorded many times. The chain is built from TRBV4-2 and TRBJ1-5; tentatively, D is TRBD1 (6 bases). V was shortened by 1 base and J by 5 bases, with 9 bases between the two germline ends. In germline, CDR1 is LGHNA, CDR2 YNFKEQ. The CDR3 consists of 14 residues. CDR3 residues: CASSQGRGDQPQHF. The CDR3 DNA is TGTGCCAGCAGCCAAGGCAGGGGTGATCAGCCCCAGCATTTT.

CDR3 nucleotide sequence: TGTGCCAGCAGTTACGGGAATGAGCAGTTCTTC. Protein product: CASSYGNEQFF. The chain employs TRBV6-2 or TRBV6-3 and TRBJ2-1; D ambiguous. The V and J ends lost 2 bases and 7 bases respectively, with 3 bases between them. Germline V lookup: CDR1 MNHEY, CDR2 SVGEGT. The CDR3 consists of 11 residues.

V is TRBV12-3 or TRBV12-4 and J is TRBJ2-7, with 7 nucleotides matching TRBD1. This CDR3 is built from 15 residues. J lost 4 bases, V lost 7 bases, and 13 bases had no gene match. The CDR3 is CASKDGTDLFYEQYF. DNA of the CDR3: TGTGCCAGCAAAGATGGGACAGACCTTTTTTACGAGCAGTACTTC.

This clonotype was recorded at least ten times. In DNA, the CDR3 is TGCAGTGCCTTACAGGGTTACGAAAAACTGTTTTTT. As protein: CSALQGYEKLFF. The chain recombines TRBV20-1 with TRBJ1-4, with D tentatively TRBD1 (6 bases). The germline V and J ends were trimmed by 6 bases and 8 bases, with 13 bases remaining between them. Looked up from germline, CDR1 is DFQATT and CDR2 is SNEGSKA (reference sequence). The CDR3 covers 12 residues.

The chain combines TRBV5-8 with TRBJ2-7; 7 positions agree with TRBD1. J was trimmed by 2 bases and V by 1 base; bases with no gene match: 6. The CDR3 spans 15 residues. Germline V gene data show CDR1 as SGHTS and CDR2 as YDEGEE. As DNA, the CDR3 is TGTGCCAGCAGCTTGACCGGGACAGAAACCTACGAGCAGTACTTC. This codes for CASSLTGTETYEQYF.

This clonotype came up many times. The chain is built from TRBV6-1 and TRBJ2-3; 12 bases agree with TRBD2. Trimming took 5 bases from V and 0 from J; bases not matched to a gene: 6. Germline V CDR1 and CDR2: MNHNS, SASEGT. The CDR3 sequence is 17 residues long. The CDR3 sequence is CASSNGLAGLSTDTQYF. In DNA, the CDR3 is TGTGCCAGCAGTAACGGACTAGCGGGATTGAGCACAGATACGCAGTATTTT.

V and J are TRBV2 and TRBJ1-3, with D possibly matching TRBD1 (5 bases). Germline CDR1 SNHLY, CDR2 FYNNEI. The CDR3 extends over 13 amino acids. V was trimmed by 7 bases and J by 1 base, leaving 8 bases between them. CDR3 in DNA: TGTGCCAGCAAGGGGACTTCTGGAAACACCATATATTTT. Its translation: CASKGTSGNTIYF.

Ten or more counts support this clonotype. V usage is TRBV7-6 and J usage is TRBJ2-3; TRBD2 matches 11 bases. CDR3 length equals 14 residues. Trimming cost V 6 bases and J 11 bases; bases outside gene matches: 10. Per germline, CDR1 SGHVS and CDR2 FNYEAQ. The CDR3 reads CASSSGLAGNVQYF. CDR3 DNA: TGTGCCAGCAGTTCCGGACTAGCGGGCAATGTGCAGTATTTT. The whole variable domain, filled in from reference TRBV7-6 and TRBJ2-3, reads GAGVSQSPRYKVTKRGQDVALRCDPISGHVSLYWYRQALGQGPEFLTYFNYEAQQDKSGLPNDRFSAERPEGSISTLTIQRTEQRDSAMYRCASSSGLAGNVQYFGPGTRLTVL.

This clonotype showed up many times. This rearrangement joins TRBV12-3 or TRBV12-4 to TRBJ2-5; tentatively, D is TRBD2 (6 bases). Trimming took 2 bases from V and 4 from J, leaving 8 bases between them. The CDR3 consists of 13 residues. The CDR3 sequence: CASSLSGVETQYF. For the CDR3, the DNA is TGTGCCAGCAGTTTATCGGGGGTAGAGACCCAGTACTTC.

This clonotype has just a few counts. This may arise from a read error, as a much more abundant clone is one base away. The V call is TRBV4-3, the J call TRBJ2-1, with D possibly TRBD2 on 6 matching bases. Germline CDR1 and CDR2: LGHNA and YSLEER. There are 17 residues in the CDR3. Trimming stripped 2 bases from V and 3 bases from J, with 17 bases between. This CDR3 reads CASSQNVGPSVYNEQFF. DNA of the CDR3: TGCGCCAGCAGCCAAAACGTAGGGCCTAGCGTCTACAATGAGCAGTTCTTC.

The CDR3 nucleotides read TGTGCCAGCAGCTTAAATCCGATGAGGGAGCAGTACTTC. Its protein is CASSLNPMREQYF. V usage is TRBV11-3 and J usage is TRBJ2-7, with no clear D. The length of the CDR3 is 13 residues. Per germline, CDR1 SGHNT and CDR2 YENEEA. The germline V and J ends were trimmed by 2 bases and 7 bases, with 12 bases remaining between them.

As regards this clonotype: A much larger clone sits a single nucleotide away, making a read error possible. This chain joins TRBV3-2 and TRBJ2-2; no check of the table's D call, TRBD1, against the DNA was made. TRBV3-2 is flagged as a pseudogene. This CDR3 comprises 17 residues. The CDR3 loop reads CASSRDNTGGYTGELFF. The DNA for the CDR3 is TGTGCCAGCAGCCGAGATAATACAGGGGGCTACACCGGGGAGCTGTTTTTT.

This clonotype was seen many times. The chain joins TRBV15 to TRBJ2-2, with D perhaps matching TRBD1 (5 bases). Between the trimmed V and J ends, which lost 0 bases and 7 bases, there was a span of 15 bases. The germline V gene has CDR1 LNHNV and CDR2 YYDKDF (reference sequence). CDR3 size: 16 residues. In DNA form, the CDR3 reads TGTGCCACCAGCAGAGATCGCGGCAGGGTGGGCGGGGAGCTGTTTTTT. Residues: CATSRDRGRVGGELFF.

This clonotype was seen more than once but under ten times. The rearrangement uses TRBV11-2 and TRBJ1-6; no clear D. CDR1 and CDR2 from the germline V gene are SGHAT and FQNNGV. The CDR3 has 16 amino acids. V lost 1 base and J lost 16, with 23 bases in between. CDR3 bases: TGTGCCAGCAGCTTAGGGCTACAAGGCCCGGGCAAAGGGCTCCACTTT. Residues: CASSLGLQGPGKGLHF.